The 29 T cell receptor beta chains listed next were all sequenced from one sample in a study of identical twins. Each CDR3 protein is one row after TCRdb ran MiXCR on the 5' RACE reads. Of around 550,000 distinct CDR3 sequences in the sample, nearly 15% were seen once. Separately, the same data were catalogued under a study of yellow fever vaccine responses in identical twins.

Sequences were obtained from CD4+ T cells sorted from blood. The receptors derive from a woman between 18 and 29 years old in good health.

The DNA of the CDR3 is TGTGCCAGCAGCCTCAGCGGGAGTTCGACCTACGAGCAGTACTTC. Translating it yields CASSLSGSSTYEQYF. The chain combines TRBV28 with TRBJ2-7; 8 nucleotides agree with TRBD2. Germline V gives CDR1 MDHEN, CDR2 SYDVKM. After removal of 6 bases from V and 2 bases from J, the junction contained 9 bases not matched to a gene. The CDR3 totals 15 residues.

This clonotype was recorded a few times. The chain couples TRBV29-1 to TRBJ2-1, with TRBD2 matching over 10 bases. The CDR3 has 16 residues. In germline, CDR1 is SQVTM, CDR2 ANQGSEA. Trimming cost V 6 bases and J 2 bases; bases outside gene matches: 10. DNA of the CDR3: TGCAGCGTCGATGACCGGACTAGCGGACCCTACAATGAGCAGTTCTTC. Its protein is CSVDDRTSGPYNEQFF.

The chain has TRBV20-1 and TRBJ2-1; TRBD1 is a possible D gene (6 bases). Trimming took 2 bases from V and 2 from J, leaving 13 bases between them. From germline, CDR1 is DFQATT and CDR2 SNEGSKA (reference sequence). CDR3 size: 15 residues. The CDR3 DNA sequence: TGCAGTGCTAGATTTACAGGGAGCCCCTACAATGAGCAGTTCTTC. Translating it yields CSARFTGSPYNEQFF.

There are a few counts of this clonotype. J is TRBJ1-1 and V is TRBV29-1; D uncertain. Germline V gives CDR1 SQVTM, CDR2 ANQGSEA. CDR3 length: 12 amino acids. The germline V and J ends were trimmed by 7 bases and 0 bases, with 9 bases remaining between them. CDR3 bases: TGCAGCGCCGAGTTGCTGAACACTGAAGCTTTCTTT. Translating it yields CSAELLNTEAFF. The variable domain in full, with the rest retrieved from reference TRBV29-1 and TRBJ1-1, is SAVISQKPSRDICQRGTSLTIQCQVDSQVTMMFWYRQQPGQSLTLIATANQGSEATYESGFVIDKFPISRPNLTFSTLTVSNMSPEDSSIYLCSAELLNTEAFFGQGTRLTVV.

The V and J genes are TRBV10-3 and TRBJ2-7, with D possibly matching TRBD1 (5 bases). The CDR3 is made up of 16 amino acids. Germline CDR1 reads ENHRY; CDR2 reads SYGVKD. Trimming stripped 3 bases from V and 7 bases from J, with 22 bases between. In DNA form, the CDR3 reads TGTGCCATCAGTGAAGGCCGAAGCGCAGGGTGGGGAGAGCAGTACTTC. It is translated as CAISEGRSAGWGEQYF.

A remark on this clonotype: A clone one base away is much larger, so this may be a read error. The rearrangement uses TRBV24-1 and TRBJ2-1; either TRBD1 or TRBD2 may supply D (5 bases each). In germline, CDR1 is KGHDR, CDR2 SFDVKD. This CDR3 region has 14 residues. Trimming removed 9 bases at V and 6 bases at J, with 17 bases between. DNA for the CDR3: TGTGCCACCGCTCAGTGTGGGGACGGCAATGAGCAGTTCTTC. Residues: CATAQCGDGNEQFF.

The gene calls are TRBV12-3 or TRBV12-4 and TRBJ1-2; no reliable D call. The CDR3 runs to 14 residues. The germline V and J ends were trimmed by 3 bases and 7 bases, with 15 bases remaining between them. CDR3 sequence (DNA): TGTGCCAGCAGTTTTCCACCACCCCTCTCTGGCTACACCTTC. It is translated as CASSFPPPLSGYTF.

J is TRBJ2-3 and V is TRBV5-1, with 8 bases identical to TRBD1. The CDR3 spans 16 residues. CDR1 is SGHRS and CDR2 is YFSETQ in the germline V gene. Unmatched junction bases numbered 9, after V lost 3 bases and J lost 3 bases. The CDR3 region has the DNA TGCGCCAGCAGCTGGATGGACAGGGTTGTAACAGATACGCAGTATTTT. Amino acid sequence: CASSWMDRVVTDTQYF.

This clonotype was seen more than once but under ten times. The chain couples TRBV2 to TRBJ1-2; 7 bases match TRBD1. Germline CDR1 SNHLY, CDR2 FYNNEI. The CDR3 runs 13 residues. V was clipped by 1 base and J by 5 bases; unmatched bases: 1. CDR3 coding DNA: TGTGCCAGCAGTGAAGGGACAGGATATGGCTACACCTTC. Amino acids: CASSEGTGYGYTF. Variable domain in full (rest from reference TRBV2 and TRBJ1-2): EPEVTQTPSHQVTQMGQEVILRCVPISNHLYFYWYRQILGQKVEFLVSFYNNEISEKSEIFDDQFSVERPDGSNFTLKIRSTKLEDSAMYFCASSEGTGYGYTFGSGTRLTVV.

This clonotype has a handful of counts. The J gene is TRBJ2-7, the V gene TRBV29-1; the D gene is possibly TRBD2 (5 bases). The V end lost 4 bases, the J end lost 6 bases, and 13 bases lay between the germline ends. The germline gives CDR1 SQVTM, CDR2 ANQGSEA. This CDR3 contains 12 residues. CDR3 sequence: CSVVGARGEQYV. CDR3 DNA: TGCAGCGTTGTTGGAGCACGGGGCGAGCAGTACGTC.

This clonotype was detected a few times. The chain recombines TRBV20-1 with TRBJ2-7, with D tentatively TRBD2 (6 bases). Germline V gene lookup returns CDR1 DFQATT and CDR2 SNEGSKA (reference sequence). V was clipped by 6 bases and J by 1 base, with 16 bases between them. The length of the CDR3 is 14 residues. CDR3 amino acids: CSAQPRGKSYEQYF. The CDR3 DNA reads TGCAGTGCCCAGCCCCGCGGGAAATCCTACGAGCAGTACTTC.

V is TRBV12-3 or TRBV12-4 and J is TRBJ2-2, with D possibly TRBD2 on 6 matching bases. The CDR3 sequence is 15 residues long. With 3 bases removed from V and 4 bases from J, the gap between germline ends came to 12 bases. The CDR3 DNA reads TGTGCCAGCAGTTTTGGCAGGAGGGGCACCGGGGAGCTGTTTTTT. Its protein product is CASSFGRRGTGELFF.

This clonotype was seen many times. The chain has TRBV29-1 and TRBJ2-3, with D uncertain. CDR1 SQVTM and CDR2 ANQGSEA come from the germline V gene. This CDR3 spans 13 amino acids. V was pared by 4 bases and J by 0 bases, with 8 bases between. Here the CDR3 DNA reads TGCAGCGTTGGTTTCCAAAGCACAGATACGCAGTATTTT. Residues: CSVGFQSTDTQYF.

The chain links TRBV5-1 to TRBJ2-7; D is perhaps TRBD1 (6 bases). The V gene's germline CDR1 is SGHRS and CDR2 YFSETQ. The CDR3 is 17 amino acids. V was clipped by 3 bases and J by 2 bases, with 21 bases between them. The CDR3 nucleotides are TGCGCCAGCAGCTCCCAGGAGGTCAGGGGTCGCCCCTACGAGCAGTACTTC. It codes for CASSSQEVRGRPYEQYF.

This clonotype was found a few times. The chain couples TRBV20-1 to TRBJ1-2; possible D gene TRBD1, 6 bases. The V gene's germline CDR1 is DFQATT and CDR2 SNEGSKA (reference sequence). The germline V and J ends were trimmed by 0 bases and 7 bases, with 12 bases remaining between them. The CDR3 consists of 13 residues. The CDR3 loop is CSAREGAFGGYTF. For the CDR3, the DNA is TGCAGTGCTAGAGAGGGGGCGTTTGGTGGCTACACCTTC.

The chain employs TRBV10-3 and TRBJ1-2; D remains unclear. This CDR3 spans 15 amino acids. Trimming took 0 bases from V and 4 from J, leaving 12 bases between them. The V gene's germline CDR1 is ENHRY and CDR2 SYGVKD. CDR3 loop: CAISESSPLPYGYTF. The DNA for the CDR3 is TGTGCCATCAGTGAGTCGTCCCCTCTCCCCTATGGCTACACCTTC.

This clonotype was counted ten times or more. The V gene is TRBV3-1, the J gene TRBJ2-1, with D perhaps matching TRBD2 (6 bases). CDR1 is LGHDT and CDR2 is YNNKEL in the germline V gene (reference sequence). CDR3 length: 15 residues. Deletions cut 3 bases from V and 4 bases from J, with 13 bases between. The CDR3 DNA follows: TGTGCCAGCAGCCAGCCGGGGAGGAATTACAATGAGCAGTTCTTC. Translating gives CASSQPGRNYNEQFF.

This clonotype came up many times. V gene TRBV21-1 combines with J gene TRBJ2-1; TRBD2 was called by the table and not checked on the DNA. TRBV21-1 is tagged as a pseudogene. CDR3 size: 16 residues. The CDR3 region is CASSRIAGVAVDEQFF. Here the CDR3 DNA reads TGTGCCAGCAGCAGAATAGCGGGAGTTGCCGTTGATGAGCAGTTCTTC.

The chain employs TRBV3-1 and TRBJ2-1, with no clear D. The CDR3 length is 13 residues. The germline CDR1 and CDR2 sequences are LGHDT and YNNKEL (reference sequence). V dropped 4 bases and J dropped 6 bases, with 10 bases sitting between them. CDR3: CASSRLEANEQFF. DNA for the CDR3: TGTGCCAGCAGCCGCCTAGAGGCCAATGAGCAGTTCTTC.

A remark on this clonotype: The junction differs from germline at one of its ends, possibly a read error. DNA for the CDR3: TGCGCCAGCAGCTTGACCGGTTCCTACGAGCACTACTTC. This sequence encodes CASSLTGSYEHYF. The chain joins TRBV5-1 to TRBJ2-7, with no clear D. The CDR3 contains 13 residues. Looked up from germline, CDR1 is SGHRS and CDR2 is YFSETQ.

The rearrangement joins TRBV24-1 to TRBJ1-2, with 9 bases fitting TRBD1. J was trimmed by 4 bases and V by 4 bases; bases with no gene match: 6. The CDR3 consists of 15 residues. Germline V lookup: CDR1 KGHDR, CDR2 SFDVKD. CDR3 sequence: CATSDRDRAGYGYTF. In DNA, the CDR3 is TGTGCCACCAGTGACCGGGACAGGGCAGGCTATGGCTACACCTTC.

On this clonotype itself: A single base separates this from a much larger clone, so it may be a read error. The CDR3 DNA sequence: TGCAGCCTTGAATGGCGACTAGCGGGAGGTGAGCAGTTCTTC. Protein sequence: CSLEWRLAGGEQFF. The V gene is TRBV29-1, the J gene TRBJ2-1; 13 nucleotides match TRBD2. The CDR3 spans 14 residues. Per germline, CDR1 SQVTM and CDR2 ANQGSEA.

This clonotype was recorded a few times. This chain connects TRBV20-1 to TRBJ2-7, with a tentative D call TRBD2 (6 bases). The CDR3 length is 14 residues. Trimming took off 5 bases at V and 0 bases at J, with 14 bases between the two ends. Germline V gives CDR1 DFQATT, CDR2 SNEGSKA (reference sequence). The CDR3 sequence: CSAYGQGLSYEQYF. CDR3 coding DNA: TGCAGTGCTTACGGGCAGGGACTCTCCTACGAGCAGTACTTC.

This clonotype occurred a few times. Here the CDR3 DNA reads TGTGCCAGCAGTACAGCGGGGGCCGGAGCCAAAAACATTCAGTACTTC. It is translated as CASSTAGAGAKNIQYF. The chain recombines TRBV9 with TRBJ2-4; 8 bases are a match to TRBD2. CDR1 is SGDLS, CDR2 YYNGEE, per germline. Germline trimming cut 5 bases from V and 0 bases from J; bases unmatched to any gene: 7. CDR3 length equals 16 residues. The complete variable domain, with remaining parts taken from reference TRBV9 and TRBJ2-4, reads DSGVTQTPKHLITATGQRVTLRCSPRSGDLSVYWYQQSLDQGLQFLIQYYNGEERAKGNILERFSAQQFPDLHSELNLSSLELGDSALYFCASSTAGAGAKNIQYFGAGTRLSVL.

There are a few counts of this clonotype. The chain recombines TRBV3-1 with TRBJ1-5; D gene ambiguous. Germline V gives CDR1 LGHDT, CDR2 YNNKEL (reference sequence). Trimming stripped 0 bases from V and 0 bases from J, with 6 bases between. CDR3 length: 15 amino acids. CDR3 sequence reads: CASSQEGLSNQPQHF. The CDR3 coding sequence is TGTGCCAGCAGCCAAGAAGGGCTTAGCAATCAGCCCCAGCATTTT.

The gene calls are TRBV2 and TRBJ2-7, with 10 bases aligning to TRBD1. The V and J ends lost 7 bases and 4 bases, in that order; junction bases with no gene match: 10. This CDR3 comprises 15 residues. Germline V lookup: CDR1 SNHLY, CDR2 FYNNEI. The CDR3 is CASKSGTGEHYEQYF. CDR3 coding DNA: TGTGCCAGCAAGTCCGGGACAGGGGAGCATTACGAGCAGTACTTC.

The rearrangement uses TRBV5-1 and TRBJ1-3; maybe TRBD1 (5 bases). Germline V gene data show CDR1 as SGHRS and CDR2 as YFSETQ. V was cut by 8 bases and J by 2 bases, with 14 bases left in between. The CDR3 extends over 14 amino acids. CDR3 coding DNA: TGCGCCAGTTCCCCGGGGGGAGCTGGAAACACCATATATTTT. This encodes CASSPGGAGNTIYF. Looking up the rest from reference TRBV5-1 and TRBJ1-3 gives the full variable domain: KAGVTQTPRYLIKTRGQQVTLSCSPISGHRSVSWYQQTPGQGLQFLFEYFSETQRNKGNFPGRFSGRQFSNSRSEMNVSTLELGDSALYLCASSPGGAGNTIYFGEGSWLTVV.

The chain combines TRBV28 with TRBJ1-1; TRBD1 is a possible D gene (5 bases). Trimming stripped 8 bases from V and 11 bases from J, with 24 bases between. The CDR3 is 14 residues long. Germline loops: CDR1 MDHEN, CDR2 SYDVKM. Here the CDR3 DNA reads TGTGCCAGCCGCCCACGGGGACGTAGCGCGTCGGCTTTCTTT. Protein: CASRPRGRSASAFF. Combining the CDR3 with reference TRBV28 and TRBJ1-1 gives the whole variable domain DVKVTQSSRYLVKRTGEKVFLECVQDMDHENMFWYRQDPGLGLRLIYFSYDVKMKEKGDIPEGYSVSREKKERFSLILESASTNQTSMYLCASRPRGRSASAFFGQGTRLTVV.

This clonotype appeared a few times. The chain joins TRBV6-1 to TRBJ2-1; 9 bases agree with TRBD2. The CDR3 loop spans 15 amino acids. With 7 bases clipped from V and 0 bases from J, the junction kept 4 bases outside the gene matches. CDR1 is MNHNS, CDR2 SASEGT, per germline. The CDR3 DNA is TGTGCCAGCACCCCTAGCGGGGACTCCTACAATGAGCAGTTCTTC. Encoded protein: CASTPSGDSYNEQFF.